This entry lists 27 T cell receptor beta chains sequenced from one sample in a study of control samples from healthy donors and cancer patients. Clones were sequenced by immunoSEQ multiplex PCR, and TCRdb holds only the in-frame ones, with some missing. The repertoire includes roughly 92,000 clones, roughly nine tenths of them detected once, and 1.3% sits in the top ten. Input material: blood. The receptors were sampled from a woman in her forties or fifties in good health.

This rearrangement joins TRBV5-1 to TRBJ1-2, with D uncertain. The CDR3 has 13 amino acids. Germline values: CDR1 SGHRS, CDR2 YFSETQ. V was pared by 0 bases and J by 3 bases, with 6 bases between. The CDR3 coding sequence is TGCGCCAGCAGCTTGGGTAGGGACTATGGCTACACCTTC. This codes for CASSLGRDYGYTF.

The genes are TRBV29-1 and TRBJ2-3; D is possibly TRBD2 (5 bases). The CDR3 sequence is 12 residues long. CDR1 SQVTM and CDR2 ANQGSEA come from the germline V gene. Trimming took off 4 bases at V and 5 bases at J, with 10 bases between the two ends. The CDR3 loop reads CSVAGDGDTQYF. The DNA for the CDR3 is TGCAGCGTTGCCGGGGATGGAGATACGCAGTATTTT.

V and J are TRBV6-5 and TRBJ2-1; D not certain. Between the trimmed V and J ends, which lost 2 bases and 0 bases, there was a span of 8 bases. The V gene's germline CDR1 is MNHEY and CDR2 SVGAGI. The CDR3 runs to 15 residues. CDR3 sequence (DNA): TGTGCCAGCAGTTACCGAGCGTCCTCCTACAATGAGCAGTTCTTC. Its protein product is CASSYRASSYNEQFF.

The chain employs TRBV7-2 and TRBJ1-5; perhaps TRBD1 as D (5 bases). The CDR3 length is 15 residues. The V gene lost 1 base and the J gene lost 7 bases, with 14 bases spanning the gap. Looked up from germline, CDR1 is SGHTA and CDR2 is FQGNSA. CDR3 protein: CASSLEPGQGQPQHF. Written as DNA, the CDR3 is TGTGCCAGCAGCTTAGAGCCGGGGCAGGGACAGCCCCAGCATTTT.

CDR3 protein: CASSRGPNTEAFF. The CDR3 nucleotides are TGTGCCAGCAGCCGTGGGCCGAACACTGAAGCTTTCTTT. V usage is TRBV11-1 and J usage is TRBJ1-1, with D uncertain. The germline V gene encodes CDR1 SGHAT and CDR2 FQDESV (reference sequence). This CDR3 is 13 amino acids long. V was cut by 5 bases and J by 1 base, with 8 bases left in between.

For the CDR3, the DNA is TGTGCCAGCAGCTTGACGACAGGGGGTCAAAACATTCAGTACTTC. Translating gives CASSLTTGGQNIQYF. The rearrangement links TRBV5-5 to TRBJ2-4, with 9 bases lining up with TRBD1. Per the germline V gene, CDR1 is SGHKS and CDR2 is YYEKEE (reference sequence). This CDR3 has 15 amino acids. The V gene end was trimmed by 1 base and the J gene end by 5 bases; junction bases not matched to a gene: 4.

The chain employs TRBV6-4 and TRBJ2-1; TRBD1 might be the D (6 bases). Germline V gene sequence: CDR1 MRHNA, CDR2 SNTAGT. V lost 5 bases to trimming and J lost 7 bases, with 15 bases between them. This CDR3 has 14 residues. Here the CDR3 reads CASSRGEGGNEQFF. The DNA of the CDR3 is TGTGCCAGCAGTCGGGGAGAAGGGGGAAATGAGCAGTTCTTC.

The chain's CDR3 is CASSLLSAGVYNEQFF. The CDR3 DNA sequence: TGTGCCAGCAGTTTATTATCGGCGGGAGTGTACAATGAGCAGTTCTTC. The chain joins TRBV28 to TRBJ2-1; TRBD2 matches at 7 bases. The length of the CDR3 is 16 residues. The V gene's germline CDR1 is MDHEN and CDR2 SYDVKM. V shed 1 base and J 4 bases; nucleotides not matched to a gene: 7.

The rearrangement uses TRBV19 and TRBJ1-1, with D possibly being TRBD1 (6 bases). The CDR3 is 14 amino acids. Germline CDR1 is LNHDA and CDR2 is SQIVND (reference sequence). V was shortened by 6 bases and J by 2 bases, with 13 bases between the two germline ends. The CDR3 reads CASRKQGFNTEAFF. CDR3 coding DNA: TGTGCCAGTAGGAAACAGGGATTCAACACTGAAGCTTTCTTT.

In this sample, this clone turned up once. J is TRBJ2-1 and V is TRBV7-3; no clear D gene. V was clipped by 5 bases and J by 6 bases, with 17 bases between them. The V gene's germline CDR1 is SGHTA and CDR2 FQGTGA. The CDR3 runs to 15 residues. CDR3 in DNA: TGTGCCAGCAGCCTCCTTTTCGGATTTGTCAATGAGCAGTTCTTC. Translating it yields CASSLLFGFVNEQFF.

This clone was seen a single time. J is TRBJ1-6 and V is TRBV7-9; 8 bases fit TRBD1. V dropped 8 bases and J dropped 11; count of bases not matched to a gene: 5. The CDR3 length is 12 residues. Germline CDR1 SEHNR, CDR2 FQNEAQ (reference sequence). The CDR3 protein is CASGQGGPPLHF. DNA of the CDR3: TGTGCCAGCGGACAGGGTGGTCCACCCCTCCACTTT.

This clone was seen more than once but under ten times. V gene TRBV19 combines with J gene TRBJ1-5; 7 bases map to TRBD1. With 5 bases clipped from V and 5 bases from J, the junction kept 6 bases outside the gene matches. Germline CDR1 is LNHDA and CDR2 is SQIVND (reference sequence). This CDR3 spans 14 amino acids. This CDR3 is CASSLEGAHQPQHF. CDR3 nucleotides: TGTGCCAGTAGTCTCGAGGGGGCACATCAGCCCCAGCATTTT. The full variable domain, completed using reference TRBV19 and TRBJ1-5, is DGGITQSPKYLFRKEGQNVTLSCEQNLNHDAMYWYRQDPGQGLRLIYYSQIVNDFQKGDIAEGYSVSREKKESFPLTVTSAQKNPTAFYLCASSLEGAHQPQHFGDGTRLSIL.

CDR3 residues: CASSYSETTYGYTF. CDR3 in DNA: TGTGCCAGCAGTTACTCGGAAACCACATATGGCTACACCTTC. The chain employs TRBV6-5 and TRBJ1-2, with D hard to call. V lost 0 bases and J lost 5, with 10 bases in between. Germline V CDR1 and CDR2: MNHEY, SVGAGI. The CDR3 is 14 amino acids.

The genes are TRBV12-3 or TRBV12-4 and TRBJ1-4; TRBD1 is a possible D gene (6 bases). V was trimmed by 8 bases and J by 7 bases, leaving 14 bases between them. The CDR3 has 13 residues. The CDR3 here is CASGRGLGEKLFF. The CDR3 DNA reads TGTGCCAGCGGAAGGGGGTTGGGTGAAAAACTGTTTTTT.

The chain couples TRBV5-1 to TRBJ2-7; 8 bases agree with TRBD1. The CDR3 covers 15 residues. J gave up 1 base and V 0 bases, and 3 bases lay outside the gene matches. From germline, CDR1 is SGHRS and CDR2 YFSETQ. The CDR3 region has the DNA TGCGCCAGCAGCTTGGCAGGGGGCCATTCCTACGAGCAGTACTTC. Translation: CASSLAGGHSYEQYF. Filled out from reference TRBV5-1 and TRBJ2-7, the complete variable domain reads KAGVTQTPRYLIKTRGQQVTLSCSPISGHRSVSWYQQTPGQGLQFLFEYFSETQRNKGNFPGRFSGRQFSNSRSEMNVSTLELGDSALYLCASSLAGGHSYEQYFGPGTRLTVT.

The chain joins TRBV12-5 to TRBJ1-4; TRBD1 matches 9 bases. Germline V gene data show CDR1 as LGHNT and CDR2 as FRNRAP. The trim removed 3 bases at V and 10 bases at J, leaving 12 bases unmatched. The CDR3 sequence is 16 residues long. The CDR3 nucleotides read TGTGCTAGTGGTTTCGCCCAAACGGGACAGGGCGGAAAACTGTTTTTT. Protein sequence: CASGFAQTGQGGKLFF.

A single count supports this clone. This chain joins TRBV7-6 and TRBJ2-1; 7 bases match TRBD1. Per the germline V gene, CDR1 is SGHVS and CDR2 is FNYEAQ. J gave up 0 bases and V 5 bases, and 7 bases lay outside the gene matches. The CDR3 runs 16 residues. CDR3 DNA sequence: TGTGCCAGCAGCCAAGACAGGGCGACCTCCTACAATGAGCAGTTCTTC. Amino acid sequence: CASSQDRATSYNEQFF.

This clone was seen more than once but under ten times. The V gene is TRBV2, the J gene TRBJ1-1; perhaps TRBD1 as D (5 bases). The CDR3 runs 14 residues. V was pared by 4 bases and J by 5 bases, with 14 bases between. Germline CDR1 and CDR2: SNHLY and FYNNEI. DNA of the CDR3: TGTGCCAGCAGTGGCCAGGGCCGGGGGACTGAAGCTTTCTTT. This translates into CASSGQGRGTEAFF.

V and J are TRBV11-3 and TRBJ1-1, with D tentatively TRBD1 (5 bases). Trimming stripped 3 bases from V and 5 bases from J, with 7 bases between. Germline V lookup: CDR1 SGHNT, CDR2 YENEEA. This CDR3 spans 12 amino acids. Here the CDR3 DNA reads TGTGCCAGCAGCTTCTCAGGGACTGAAGCTTTCTTT. This encodes CASSFSGTEAFF.

Only one count was recorded for this clone. The chain employs TRBV29-1 and TRBJ1-5, with D perhaps TRBD1 (5 bases). The CDR3 covers 15 residues. From germline, CDR1 is SQVTM and CDR2 ANQGSEA. The V gene lost 7 bases and the J gene lost 3 bases, with 19 bases spanning the gap. For the CDR3, the DNA is TGCAGCGCCGCCCAGGGTAAAGGGGTCAATCAGCCCCAGCATTTT. As protein: CSAAQGKGVNQPQHF.

The chain recombines TRBV13 with TRBJ1-5; D remains ambiguous. The CDR3 contains 12 residues. Germline loops: CDR1 PRHDT, CDR2 FYEKMQ (reference sequence). The V end lost 5 bases, the J end lost 4 bases, and 6 bases lay between the germline ends. CDR3 loop: CASSAENQPQHF. The CDR3, as DNA: TGTGCCAGCAGCGCAGAGAATCAGCCCCAGCATTTT.

This chain joins TRBV6-5 and TRBJ1-5, with TRBD1 matching over 7 bases. Germline CDR1 MNHEY, CDR2 SVGAGI. The CDR3 is 16 amino acids. With V trimmed by 4 bases and J by 2 bases, 8 bases remained unmatched. In nucleotides, the CDR3 is TGTGCCAGCAGTTCTTCCGGGACAGTTGGCAATCAGCCCCAGCATTTT. This encodes CASSSSGTVGNQPQHF.

The chain uses TRBV6-2 or TRBV6-3 and TRBJ2-7; tentative D call: TRBD2 (6 bases). The CDR3 covers 16 residues. Per germline, CDR1 MNHEY and CDR2 SVGEGT. Trimming cost V 0 bases and J 0 bases, with 12 bases left between them. This CDR3 is CASSYSKEGSSYEQYF. The CDR3 DNA is TGTGCCAGCAGTTACTCGAAGGAGGGGAGCTCCTACGAGCAGTACTTC.

The rearrangement links TRBV2 to TRBJ2-5, with D possibly being TRBD1 (7 bases). V lost 6 bases, J lost 5 bases, and 25 bases lay in between. The CDR3 covers 17 residues. From germline, CDR1 is SNHLY and CDR2 FYNNEI. CDR3 sequence reads: CASSERNPTGRQETQYF. In DNA, the CDR3 is TGTGCCAGCAGCGAGCGAAACCCGACAGGGAGGCAGGAGACCCAGTACTTC.

This chain connects TRBV18 to TRBJ1-5, with D uncertain. V lost 3 bases, J lost 9 bases, and 18 bases lay in between. Germline V gene data show CDR1 as KGHSH and CDR2 as LQKENI. This CDR3 is built from 15 residues. The CDR3 reads CASSPPGLAIRPQHF. The CDR3 DNA sequence: TGTGCCAGCTCACCCCCGGGCCTAGCTATCCGGCCCCAGCATTTT.

The V call is TRBV7-9, the J call TRBJ2-7; TRBD1 matches at 8 bases. V gave up 5 bases and J gave up 2 bases; unmatched junction bases: 8. The CDR3 covers 15 residues. Germline-derived CDR1 and CDR2 are SEHNR and FQNEAQ (reference sequence). DNA for the CDR3: TGTGCCAGCAGCCACGACAGGGGCTACGCCTACGAGCAGTACTTC. This translates into CASSHDRGYAYEQYF. The full variable domain, in which reference TRBV7-9 and TRBJ2-7 provide the parts outside the CDR3, is DTGVSQNPRHKITKRGQNVTFRCDPISEHNRLYWYRQTLGQGPEFLTYFQNEAQLEKSRLLSDRFSAERPKGSFSTLEIQRTEQGDSAMYLCASSHDRGYAYEQYFGPGTRLTVT.

The chain is built from TRBV19 and TRBJ1-1; unclear D gene. The CDR3 extends over 14 amino acids. Germline CDR1 reads LNHDA; CDR2 reads SQIVND (reference sequence). V gave up 4 bases and J gave up 1 base, with 10 bases separating them. CDR3 amino acids: CASSRDATNTEAFF. Written as DNA, the CDR3 is TGTGCCAGTAGTAGGGATGCCACGAACACTGAAGCTTTCTTT.